This T cell receptor (beta chain) was sequenced in a study of T cell changes during pregnancy in multiple sclerosis. The V and J ends lost 3 bases and 2 bases respectively, with 11 bases between them. The germline V gene has CDR1 SGHVS and CDR2 FQNEAQ. The CDR3 spans 15 residues. TCRdb's copy holds only in-frame clones and misses some; the assay was immunoSEQ multiplex PCR. The table includes just over 40,000 clones, around 89% detected once. This TCR was sampled from a female donor with multiple sclerosis, enrolled in a pregnancy study. This chain connects TRBV7-8 to TRBJ2-1; weak D call: TRBD2 (5 bases). Sequencing used CD4+ T cells from peripheral blood mononuclear cells, obtained in the first trimester of pregnancy. This CDR3 is CASSLGSQAYNEQFF. The CDR3 region has the DNA TGTGCCAGCAGCTTGGGGAGCCAGGCCTACAATGAGCAGTTCTTC.